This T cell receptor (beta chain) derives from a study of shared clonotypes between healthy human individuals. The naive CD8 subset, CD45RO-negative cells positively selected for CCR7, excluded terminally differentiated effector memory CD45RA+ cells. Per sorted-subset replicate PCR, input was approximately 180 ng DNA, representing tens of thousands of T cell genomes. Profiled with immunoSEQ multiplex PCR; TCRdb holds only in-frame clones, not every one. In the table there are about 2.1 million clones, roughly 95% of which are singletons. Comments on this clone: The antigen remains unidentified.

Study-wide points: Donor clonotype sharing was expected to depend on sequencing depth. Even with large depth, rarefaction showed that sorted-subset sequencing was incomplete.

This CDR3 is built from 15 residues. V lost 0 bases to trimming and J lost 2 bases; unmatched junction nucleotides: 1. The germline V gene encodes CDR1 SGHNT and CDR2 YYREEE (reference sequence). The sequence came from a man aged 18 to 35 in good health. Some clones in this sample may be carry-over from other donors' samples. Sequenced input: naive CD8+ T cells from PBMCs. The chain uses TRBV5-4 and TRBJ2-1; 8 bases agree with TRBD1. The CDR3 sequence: CASSLDRGAYNEQFF. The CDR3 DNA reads TGTGCCAGCAGCTTGGACAGGGGGGCCTACAATGAGCAGTTCTTC. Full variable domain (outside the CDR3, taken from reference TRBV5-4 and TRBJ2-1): ETGVTQSPTHLIKTRGQQVTLRCSSQSGHNTVSWYQQALGQGPQFIFQYYREEENGRGNFPPRFSGLQFPNYSSELNVNALELDDSALYLCASSLDRGAYNEQFFGPGTRLTVL.